This entry lists 26 T cell receptor beta chains sequenced from one sample in a study of spatial heterogeneity in lung cancer. Time point meaning: sample taken at primary tumor resection. TCRdb re-called the 5' RACE reads with MiXCR, one entry per CDR3 protein. The repertoire holds roughly 9,800 distinct CDR3 sequences, roughly 56% seen once, with 28% in the top ten. Study-level findings and limits: Expanded intratumoral alpha and beta TCR counts tracked tumor mutation counts.

These receptors' antigens are unknown. Material: lung tumor tissue, obtained at surgery. The receptor source for this set is a female donor with early-stage non-small cell lung cancer.

In its sample, this clonotype was seen a few times. The library was designed around alpha chains, so this beta chain is a stray read whose abundance carries little weight. CDR3 sequence: CASSPRESQPQHF. The CDR3 DNA reads TGTGCCAGCAGTCCCCGGGAGAGTCAGCCCCAGCATTTT. The chain employs TRBV7-2 and TRBJ1-5; unclear D gene. CDR3 length: 13 amino acids. The V end was cut by 6 bases, the J end by 6 bases, with 12 bases between. The V gene's germline CDR1 is SGHTA and CDR2 FQGNSA.

Regarding this clonotype: The size of this beta chain means little, since it is a stray read in a library made for alpha chains. DNA of the CDR3: TGTGCCAGCAGCCGACAGGGGTCGAGAGATACGCAGTATTTT. Encoded protein: CASSRQGSRDTQYF. The chain uses TRBV6-5 and TRBJ2-3; TRBD1 agrees at 8 bases. The trim removed 6 bases at V and 5 bases at J, leaving 7 bases unmatched. The germline gives CDR1 MNHEY, CDR2 SVGAGI. This CDR3 is 14 amino acids long.

In its sample, this clonotype was seen a few times. With the library built for alpha chains, this beta chain is off target and its frequency is not meaningful. CDR3 amino acids: CSVRQGLGSYEQYF. Here the CDR3 DNA reads TGCAGCGTTCGGCAGGGGCTGGGCTCCTACGAGCAGTACTTC. The rearrangement joins TRBV29-1 to TRBJ2-7; a possible D gene is TRBD1 (6 bases). This CDR3 has 14 amino acids. V lost 5 bases and J lost 0, with 14 bases in between. From germline, CDR1 is SQVTM and CDR2 ANQGSEA.

In the case of this clonotype: Because the library targeted alpha chains, this beta chain is an off-target read whose size means little. CDR3 nucleotides: TGCAGTGCTAGGGCCCGCCTTTCCTACAATGAGCAGTTCTTC. Its protein is CSARARLSYNEQFF. The V gene is TRBV20-1, the J gene TRBJ2-1; D not certain. Looked up from germline, CDR1 is DFQATT and CDR2 is SNEGSKA (reference sequence). The CDR3 has 14 residues. Trimming left V 3 bases short and J 1 base short, with 10 bases between.

A word on this clonotype: Little can be read into the size of this beta chain, an off-target read in a library designed for alpha chains. The chain links TRBV11-2 to TRBJ2-2; D is ambiguous. The CDR3 has 13 residues. With 3 bases removed from V and 9 bases from J, the gap between germline ends came to 11 bases. Germline V gene sequence: CDR1 SGHAT, CDR2 FQNNGV. CDR3 sequence reads: CASSFLGPWELFF. CDR3 DNA sequence: TGTGCCAGCAGCTTTTTAGGCCCGTGGGAGCTGTTTTTT. The whole variable domain, filled in from reference TRBV11-2 and TRBJ2-2, reads EAGVAQSPRYKIIEKRQSVAFWCNPISGHATLYWYQQILGQGPKLLIQFQNNGVVDDSQLPKDRFSAERLKGVDSTLKIQPAKLEDSAVYLCASSFLGPWELFFGEGSRLTVL.

Turning to this clonotype: The library was built for alpha chains, so this beta chain is an off-target read and its size means little. The chain joins TRBV5-4 to TRBJ2-7; 10 bases fit TRBD1. With V trimmed by 3 bases and J by 12 bases, 3 bases remained unmatched. The CDR3 covers 11 residues. Germline lookup yields CDR1 SGHNT and CDR2 YYREEE (reference sequence). CDR3 loop: CASSSGQGRYF. The CDR3 DNA follows: TGTGCCAGCAGCTCGGGACAGGGGCGGTACTTC. Filled out from reference TRBV5-4 and TRBJ2-7, the complete variable domain reads ETGVTQSPTHLIKTRGQQVTLRCSSQSGHNTVSWYQQALGQGPQFIFQYYREEENGRGNFPPRFSGLQFPNYSSELNVNALELDDSALYLCASSSGQGRYFGPGTRLTVT.

Turning to this clonotype: This beta chain came through as a stray read in a library set up for alpha chains, and its size says little. This chain connects TRBV12-3 or TRBV12-4 to TRBJ2-1; 10 bases align to TRBD2. The CDR3 has 16 amino acids. V shed 2 bases, J shed 5 bases, and the junction held 6 bases outside the gene matches. In DNA form, the CDR3 reads TGTGCCAGCAGTTTAATTACTAGCGGGGCGCACAATGAGCAGTTCTTC. Translated: CASSLITSGAHNEQFF.

Comments on this clonotype: This beta chain lies outside the target of a library built for alpha chains; its clone size means little. The J gene is TRBJ2-2, the V gene TRBV6-5; no firm D call. Germline V gene sequence: CDR1 MNHEY, CDR2 SVGAGI. The length of the CDR3 is 12 residues. V gave up 4 bases and J gave up 4 bases, with 4 bases separating them. The CDR3 loop reads CASSFPTGELFF. The CDR3 DNA reads as TGTGCCAGCAGTTTTCCCACCGGGGAGCTGTTTTTT.

A remark on this clonotype: This beta chain is a stray read from a library made for alpha chains; its abundance is not meaningful. This sequence joins TRBV7-8 and TRBJ2-1; D is possibly TRBD1 or TRBD2 (6 bases each). Germline-derived CDR1 and CDR2 are SGHVS and FQNEAQ. The V gene lost 3 bases and the J gene lost 5 bases, with 20 bases spanning the gap. The CDR3 loop spans 17 amino acids. The CDR3 sequence: CASSFRTARRGDNEQFF. DNA for the CDR3: TGTGCCAGCAGCTTTCGGACGGCCAGAAGGGGGGACAATGAGCAGTTCTTC.

Remarks on this clonotype: The library was prepared for alpha chains; this beta chain is a stray read, so its frequency means little. The V gene is TRBV2, the J gene TRBJ1-5, with D hard to call. Trimming took 3 bases from V and 7 from J, leaving 10 bases between them. CDR1 and CDR2 from the germline V gene are SNHLY and FYNNEI. The CDR3 has 13 amino acids. Here the CDR3 reads CASSDRLGQPQHF. The CDR3 DNA is TGTGCCAGCAGTGATCGGTTGGGGCAGCCCCAGCATTTT.

Notes on this clonotype: The library was designed around alpha chains, so this beta chain is a stray read whose abundance carries little weight. The chain uses TRBV12-3 or TRBV12-4 and TRBJ2-5; D not certain. Trimming took 3 bases from V and 6 from J, leaving 8 bases between them. There are 12 residues in the CDR3. CDR3 in amino acids: CASSLLRKTQYF. In DNA, the CDR3 is TGTGCCAGCAGTTTGCTAAGGAAGACCCAGTACTTC.

As to this clonotype: This beta chain represents an off-target read in a library built for alpha chains; its size is of limited meaning. DNA of the CDR3: TGTGCCAGCAGCCATTTTGGAAGCACAGATACGCAGTATTTT. Translated, it gives CASSHFGSTDTQYF. The chain carries TRBV9 and TRBJ2-3; D is unresolved. The ends were cut back, 4 bases at V and 0 bases at J, with 9 bases in the middle. This CDR3 is built from 14 residues. Germline lookup yields CDR1 SGDLS and CDR2 YYNGEE.

A word on this clonotype: Little can be read into the size of this beta chain, an off-target read in a library designed for alpha chains. The chain carries TRBV18 and TRBJ2-5; either TRBD1 or TRBD2 may supply D (5 bases each). Trimming cost V 4 bases and J 5 bases, with 14 bases left between them. Germline V lookup: CDR1 KGHSH, CDR2 LQKENI. This CDR3 comprises 14 residues. CDR3 region: CASSLPSGTETQYF. CDR3 bases: TGTGCCAGCTCACTCCCGTCAGGGACGGAGACCCAGTACTTC. The whole variable domain, remainder taken from reference TRBV18 and TRBJ2-5, is NAGVMQNPRHLVRRRGQEARLRCSPMKGHSHVYWYRQLPEEGLKFMVYLQKENIIDESGMPKERFSAEFPKEGPSILRIQQVVRGDSAAYFCASSLPSGTETQYFGPGTRLLVL.

A remark on this clonotype: This beta chain slipped into a library made for alpha chains as a stray read, so its size is not meaningful. This chain joins TRBV7-2 and TRBJ2-1, with D unclear. The germline CDR1 and CDR2 sequences are SGHTA and FQGNSA. Trimming shortened V by 2 bases and J by 6 bases, and 5 bases separated the two germline ends. This CDR3 has 12 amino acids. CDR3 sequence: CASSLFINEQFF. In DNA, the CDR3 is TGTGCCAGCAGCTTATTTATCAATGAGCAGTTCTTC.

Note on this clonotype: Within a library made for alpha chains, this beta chain is off target, and its count is uninformative. The CDR3 spells CSAGRGRGEQYF. The CDR3 DNA reads TGCAGTGCAGGCAGGGGCAGGGGCGAGCAGTACTTC. The rearrangement joins TRBV20-1 to TRBJ2-7, with D perhaps matching TRBD1 (6 bases). Germline V gene lookup returns CDR1 DFQATT and CDR2 SNEGSKA (reference sequence). V lost 6 bases to trimming and J lost 6 bases, with 15 bases between them. The length of the CDR3 is 12 residues.

Remarks on this clonotype: This beta chain came through as a stray read in a library set up for alpha chains, and its size says little. This chain joins TRBV9 and TRBJ2-5; D gene uncertain. Germline V gene sequence: CDR1 SGDLS, CDR2 YYNGEE. Trimming stripped 4 bases from V and 5 bases from J, with 15 bases between. The CDR3 has 14 amino acids. CDR3 region: CASSQDVGSETQYF. The DNA for the CDR3 is TGTGCCAGCAGCCAAGATGTGGGCTCCGAGACCCAGTACTTC. Filled out from reference TRBV9 and TRBJ2-5, the complete variable domain reads DSGVTQTPKHLITATGQRVTLRCSPRSGDLSVYWYQQSLDQGLQFLIQYYNGEERAKGNILERFSAQQFPDLHSELNLSSLELGDSALYFCASSQDVGSETQYFGPGTRLLVL.

This clonotype was counted between two and nine times. As an off-target read in a library built for alpha chains, this beta chain has a frequency of little significance. This sequence joins TRBV20-1 and TRBJ1-6; D remains ambiguous. Germline CDR1 reads DFQATT; CDR2 reads SNEGSKA (reference sequence). The germline V and J ends were trimmed by 4 bases and 7 bases, with 8 bases remaining between them. This CDR3 contains 12 residues. In DNA, the CDR3 is TGCAGTGCTAAGGACCCAAATTCACCCCTCCACTTT. It translates to CSAKDPNSPLHF.

Only one count was recorded for this clonotype. This beta chain appears as a stray read in a library generated for alpha chains; its size is not informative. The genes are TRBV14 and TRBJ2-3, with no clear D. Germline CDR1 is SGHDN and CDR2 is FVKESK. V was shortened by 3 bases and J by 2 bases, with 12 bases between the two germline ends. This CDR3 has 15 amino acids. CDR3 protein: CASSHPTRTTDTQYF. The DNA of the CDR3 is TGTGCCAGCAGCCACCCCACGAGGACCACAGATACGCAGTATTTT.

For this clonotype: This beta chain slipped into a library made for alpha chains as a stray read, so its size is not meaningful. The chain has TRBV7-2 and TRBJ1-3, with D maybe TRBD1 (6 bases). The CDR3 runs to 15 residues. Germline CDR1 SGHTA, CDR2 FQGNSA. Trimming pared 1 base from V and 8 bases from J, leaving 15 bases between. The chain's CDR3 is CASSLVSGAAYTIYF. The CDR3 region has the DNA TGTGCCAGCAGCTTAGTGTCAGGGGCGGCGTACACCATATATTTT.

As concerns this clonotype: Because this beta chain is a stray read in a library intended to capture alpha chains, its abundance should not be given much weight. The chain carries TRBV7-9 and TRBJ1-3; no definite D call. The V and J ends lost 3 bases and 0 bases respectively, with 0 bases between them. CDR1 is SEHNR and CDR2 is FQNEAQ in the germline V gene (reference sequence). CDR3 length equals 12 residues. CDR3 in DNA: TGTGCCAGCAGCTTCTCTGGAAACACCATATATTTT. Translated, it gives CASSFSGNTIYF.

This clonotype came up a few times. Because this beta chain is a stray read in a library intended to capture alpha chains, its abundance should not be given much weight. The V and J genes are TRBV10-3 and TRBJ2-3; D may be TRBD1 or TRBD2 (5 bases each). The CDR3 totals 17 residues. Per germline, CDR1 ENHRY and CDR2 SYGVKD. The ends were cut back, 1 base at V and 1 base at J, with 15 bases in the middle. In DNA, the CDR3 is TGTGCCATCAGTGAGTTCAAAGGGGCGCGGGGCACAGATACGCAGTATTTT. Translating gives CAISEFKGARGTDTQYF.

The sample holds a few counts of this clonotype. Because the library targeted alpha chains, this beta chain is an off-target read whose size means little. The V gene is TRBV7-9, the J gene TRBJ1-6; D gene unclear. Germline CDR1 and CDR2: SEHNR and FQNEAQ (reference sequence). CDR3 size: 14 residues. V was cut by 5 bases and J by 10 bases, with 15 bases left in between. The CDR3 region is CASSVGRVGSPLHF. The DNA for the CDR3 is TGTGCCAGCAGCGTCGGGAGGGTAGGGTCACCCCTCCACTTT.

To note about this clonotype: This beta chain is an off-target read within a library intended for alpha chains, so its frequency means little. V gene TRBV11-2 combines with J gene TRBJ2-3, with 7 bases fitting TRBD2. V shed 3 bases, J shed 0 bases, and the junction held 9 bases outside the gene matches. In germline, CDR1 is SGHAT, CDR2 FQNNGV. The CDR3 contains 17 residues. The CDR3 coding sequence is TGTGCCAGCAGCTTCCGGGGGGTAGCGGAGAGCACAGATACGCAGTATTTT. It translates to CASSFRGVAESTDTQYF.

Comment on this clonotype: This beta chain lies outside the target of a library built for alpha chains; its clone size means little. The chain recombines TRBV3-1 with TRBJ2-7; the D is unclear. Deletions cut 2 bases from V and 1 base from J, with 9 bases between. The CDR3 contains 14 residues. Germline V gene lookup returns CDR1 LGHDT and CDR2 YNNKEL (reference sequence). The CDR3 loop reads CASSQNRRSYEQYF. The CDR3 nucleotides are TGTGCCAGCAGCCAAAATCGAAGGTCCTACGAGCAGTACTTC.

For this clonotype: This beta chain appears as a stray read in a library generated for alpha chains; its size is not informative. The rearrangement uses TRBV7-6 and TRBJ2-6; D is unresolved. The CDR3 is 15 residues long. V gave up 5 bases and J gave up 1 base, with 9 bases separating them. Germline CDR1 SGHVS, CDR2 FNYEAQ. For the CDR3, the DNA is TGTGCCAGCAGCGATCCACGATCTGGGGCCAACGTCCTGACTTTC. Amino acid sequence: CASSDPRSGANVLTF.

This clonotype turned up a few times. With the library built for alpha chains, this beta chain is off target and its frequency is not meaningful. The J gene is TRBJ2-3, the V gene TRBV20-1, with TRBD2 identical over 7 bases. The V segment lost 0 bases and the J segment 4 bases; nucleotides outside the gene matches: 7. CDR1 and CDR2 (germline): DFQATT, SNEGSKA (reference sequence). The CDR3 is made up of 15 amino acids. CDR3 bases: TGCAGTGCTAGAGATGTCCAGGGAGGGGCAGATACGCAGTATTTT. Its translation: CSARDVQGGADTQYF.